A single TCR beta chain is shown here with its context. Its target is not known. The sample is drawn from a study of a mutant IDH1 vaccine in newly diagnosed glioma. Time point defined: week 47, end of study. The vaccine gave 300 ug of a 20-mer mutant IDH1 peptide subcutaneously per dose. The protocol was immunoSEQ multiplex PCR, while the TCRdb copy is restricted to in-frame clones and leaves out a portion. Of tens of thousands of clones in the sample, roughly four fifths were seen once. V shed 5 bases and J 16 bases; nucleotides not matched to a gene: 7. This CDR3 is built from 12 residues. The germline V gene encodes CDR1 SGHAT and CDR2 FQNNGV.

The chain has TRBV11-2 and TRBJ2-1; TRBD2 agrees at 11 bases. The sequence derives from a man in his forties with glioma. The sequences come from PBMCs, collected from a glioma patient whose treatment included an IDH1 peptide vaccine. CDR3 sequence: CASSLGLAGLFF. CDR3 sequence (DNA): TGTGCCAGCAGCCTCGGACTAGCGGGCCTATTCTTC. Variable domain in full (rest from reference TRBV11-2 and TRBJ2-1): EAGVAQSPRYKIIEKRQSVAFWCNPISGHATLYWYQQILGQGPKLLIQFQNNGVVDDSQLPKDRFSAERLKGVDSTLKIQPAKLEDSAVYLCASSLGLAGLFFGPGTRLTVL.